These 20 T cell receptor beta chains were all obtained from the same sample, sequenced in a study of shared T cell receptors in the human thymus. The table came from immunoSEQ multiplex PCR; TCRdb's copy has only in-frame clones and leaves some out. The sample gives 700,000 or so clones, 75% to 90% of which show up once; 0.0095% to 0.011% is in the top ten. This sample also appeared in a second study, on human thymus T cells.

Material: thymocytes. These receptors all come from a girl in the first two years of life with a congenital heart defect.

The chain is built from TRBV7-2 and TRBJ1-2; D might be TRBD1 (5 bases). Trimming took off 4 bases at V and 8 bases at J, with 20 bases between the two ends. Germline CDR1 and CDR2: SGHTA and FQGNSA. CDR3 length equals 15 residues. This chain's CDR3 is CASSSDGGGKRGYTF. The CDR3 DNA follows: TGTGCCAGCAGCTCTGACGGGGGGGGGAAGAGGGGCTACACCTTC.

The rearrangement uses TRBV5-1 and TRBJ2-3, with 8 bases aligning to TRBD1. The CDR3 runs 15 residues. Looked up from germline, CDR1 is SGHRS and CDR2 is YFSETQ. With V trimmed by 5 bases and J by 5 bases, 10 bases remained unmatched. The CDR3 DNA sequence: TGCGCCAGCAGGTACTGGACAGGGATCCAAGATACGCAGTATTTT. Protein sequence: CASRYWTGIQDTQYF.

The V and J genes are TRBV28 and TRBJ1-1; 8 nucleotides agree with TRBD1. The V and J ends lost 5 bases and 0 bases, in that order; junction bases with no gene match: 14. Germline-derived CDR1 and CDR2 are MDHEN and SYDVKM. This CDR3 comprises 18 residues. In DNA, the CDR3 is TGTGCCAGCAGTCTGAGACAGGGGCAGAGAGGGATGAACACTGAAGCTTTCTTT. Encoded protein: CASSLRQGQRGMNTEAFF.

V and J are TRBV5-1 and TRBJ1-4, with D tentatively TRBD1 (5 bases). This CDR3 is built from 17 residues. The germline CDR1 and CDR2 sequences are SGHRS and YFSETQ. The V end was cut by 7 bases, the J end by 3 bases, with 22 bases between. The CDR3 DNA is TGCGCCAGCGCGCCCCCCTCTGGAGGGGAAGCTAATGAAAAACTGTTTTTT. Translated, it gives CASAPPSGGEANEKLFF.

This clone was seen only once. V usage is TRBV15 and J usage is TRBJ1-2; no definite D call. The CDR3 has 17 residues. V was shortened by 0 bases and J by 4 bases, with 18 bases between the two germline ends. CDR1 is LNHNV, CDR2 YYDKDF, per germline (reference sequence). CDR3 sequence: CATSRDRVQPRGYGYTF. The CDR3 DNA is TGTGCCACCAGCAGAGATCGGGTACAGCCCCGGGGCTATGGCTACACCTTC.

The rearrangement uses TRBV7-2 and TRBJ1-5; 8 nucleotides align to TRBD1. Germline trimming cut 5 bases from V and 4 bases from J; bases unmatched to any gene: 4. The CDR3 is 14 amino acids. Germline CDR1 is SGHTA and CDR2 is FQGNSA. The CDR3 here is CASSPTGGNQPQHF. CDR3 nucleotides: TGTGCCAGCAGCCCCACAGGGGGGAATCAGCCCCAGCATTTT.

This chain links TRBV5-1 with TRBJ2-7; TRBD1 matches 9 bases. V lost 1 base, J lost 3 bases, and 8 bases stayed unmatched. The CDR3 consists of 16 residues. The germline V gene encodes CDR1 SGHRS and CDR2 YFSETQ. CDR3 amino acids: CASSLPQDRGRYEQYF. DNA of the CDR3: TGCGCCAGCAGCTTGCCCCAGGACAGGGGACGCTACGAGCAGTACTTC.

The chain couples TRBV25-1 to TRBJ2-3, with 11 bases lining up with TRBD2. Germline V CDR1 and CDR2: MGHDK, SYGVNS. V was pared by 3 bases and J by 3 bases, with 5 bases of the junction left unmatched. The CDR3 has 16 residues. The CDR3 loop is CASSDLAGGWTDTQYF. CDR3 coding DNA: TGTGCCAGCAGTGATCTAGCGGGGGGCTGGACAGATACGCAGTATTTT. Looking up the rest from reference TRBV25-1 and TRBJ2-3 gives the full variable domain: EADIYQTPRYLVIGTGKKITLECSQTMGHDKMYWYQQDPGMELHLIHYSYGVNSTEKGDLSSESTVSRIRTEHFPLTLESARPSHTSQYLCASSDLAGGWTDTQYFGPGTRLTVL.

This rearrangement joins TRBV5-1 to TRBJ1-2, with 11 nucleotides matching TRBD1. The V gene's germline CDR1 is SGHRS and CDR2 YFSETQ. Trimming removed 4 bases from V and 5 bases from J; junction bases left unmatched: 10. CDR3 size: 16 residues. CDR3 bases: TGCGCCAGCAGCCAAGGTGCGGGACAGGGGGTATATGGCTACACCTTC. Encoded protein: CASSQGAGQGVYGYTF.

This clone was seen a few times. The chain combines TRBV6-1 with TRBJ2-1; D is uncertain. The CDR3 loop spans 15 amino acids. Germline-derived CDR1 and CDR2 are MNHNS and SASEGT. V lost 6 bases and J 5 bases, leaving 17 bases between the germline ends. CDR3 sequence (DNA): TGTGCCAGCAGACCTGATGGGCTTGGGCACAATGAGCAGTTCTTC. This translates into CASRPDGLGHNEQFF.

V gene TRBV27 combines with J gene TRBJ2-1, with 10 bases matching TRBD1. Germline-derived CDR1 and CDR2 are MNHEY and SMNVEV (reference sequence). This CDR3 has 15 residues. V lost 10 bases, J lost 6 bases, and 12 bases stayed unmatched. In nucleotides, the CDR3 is TGTGCCATCCGTCCCCGGACAGGGGGGGGCAATGAGCAGTTCTTC. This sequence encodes CAIRPRTGGGNEQFF.

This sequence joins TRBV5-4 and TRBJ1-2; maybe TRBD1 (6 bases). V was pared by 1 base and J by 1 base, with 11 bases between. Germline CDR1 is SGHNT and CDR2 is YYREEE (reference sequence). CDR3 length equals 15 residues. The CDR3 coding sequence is TGTGCCAGCAGCTTGAGTGAGGGGGATAACTATGGCTACACCTTC. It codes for CASSLSEGDNYGYTF.

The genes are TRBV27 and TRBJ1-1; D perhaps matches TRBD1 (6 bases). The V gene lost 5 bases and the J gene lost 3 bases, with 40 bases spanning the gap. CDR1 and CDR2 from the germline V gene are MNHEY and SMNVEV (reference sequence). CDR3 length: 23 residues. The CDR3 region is CASSPAKDNRAGRAAEGDTEAFF. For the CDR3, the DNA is TGTGCCAGCAGTCCCGCCAAAGATAACAGGGCCGGGAGGGCAGCTGAAGGAGACACTGAAGCTTTCTTT.

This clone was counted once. CDR3 nucleotides: TGTGCCAGCAGCTTCAAGGGAGGCTATGGCTACACCTTC. Protein product: CASSFKGGYGYTF. V usage is TRBV7-2 and J usage is TRBJ1-2; D not resolved. CDR1 and CDR2 from the germline V gene are SGHTA and FQGNSA. This CDR3 spans 13 amino acids. Trimming removed 3 bases from V and 4 bases from J, with 9 bases in between. The entire variable domain, with the rest obtained from reference TRBV7-2 and TRBJ1-2, is as follows: GAGVSQSPSNKVTEKGKDVELRCDPISGHTALYWYRQSLGQGLEFLIYFQGNSAPDKSGLPSDRFSAERTGGSVSTLTIQRTQQEDSAVYLCASSFKGGYGYTFGSGTRLTVV.

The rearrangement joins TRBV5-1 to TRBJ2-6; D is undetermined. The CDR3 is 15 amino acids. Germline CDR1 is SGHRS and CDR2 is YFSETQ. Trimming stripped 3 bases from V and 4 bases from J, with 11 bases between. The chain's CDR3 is CASSSGYGGANVLTF. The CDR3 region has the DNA TGCGCCAGCAGCTCCGGGTACGGGGGGGCCAACGTCCTGACTTTC.

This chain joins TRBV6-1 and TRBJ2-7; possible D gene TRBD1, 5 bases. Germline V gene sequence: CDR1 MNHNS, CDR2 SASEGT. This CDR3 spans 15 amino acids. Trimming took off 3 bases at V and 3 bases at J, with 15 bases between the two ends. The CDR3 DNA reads TGTGCCAGCAGTGAGGGCAGGGAAGGGCGCTACGAGCAGTACTTC. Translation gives CASSEGREGRYEQYF.

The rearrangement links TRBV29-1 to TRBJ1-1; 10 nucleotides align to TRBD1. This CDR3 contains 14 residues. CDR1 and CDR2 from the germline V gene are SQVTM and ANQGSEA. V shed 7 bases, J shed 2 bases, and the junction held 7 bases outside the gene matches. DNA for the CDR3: TGCAGCGGGACCCGGGACAGGGGAAACACTGAAGCTTTCTTT. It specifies CSGTRDRGNTEAFF.

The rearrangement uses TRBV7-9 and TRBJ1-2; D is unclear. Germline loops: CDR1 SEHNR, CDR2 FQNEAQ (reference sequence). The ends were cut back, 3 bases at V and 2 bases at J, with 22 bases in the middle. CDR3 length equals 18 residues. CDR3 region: CASSFPPHRRESNYGYTF. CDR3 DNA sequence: TGTGCCAGCAGCTTTCCTCCTCATCGGAGGGAATCGAACTATGGCTACACCTTC.

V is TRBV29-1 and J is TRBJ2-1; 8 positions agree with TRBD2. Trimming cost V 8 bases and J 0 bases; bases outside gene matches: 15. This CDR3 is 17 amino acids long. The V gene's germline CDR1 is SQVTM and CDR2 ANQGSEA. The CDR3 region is CSFSEIAGFSSYNEQFF. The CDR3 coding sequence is TGCAGCTTCTCGGAGATAGCGGGGTTTAGCTCCTACAATGAGCAGTTCTTC.

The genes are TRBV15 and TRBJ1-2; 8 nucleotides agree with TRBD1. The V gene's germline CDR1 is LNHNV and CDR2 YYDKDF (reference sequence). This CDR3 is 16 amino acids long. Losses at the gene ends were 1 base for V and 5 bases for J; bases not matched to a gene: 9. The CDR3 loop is CATSRARQGWGYGYTF. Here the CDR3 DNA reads TGTGCCACCAGCAGAGCCAGACAGGGGTGGGGGTATGGCTACACCTTC.